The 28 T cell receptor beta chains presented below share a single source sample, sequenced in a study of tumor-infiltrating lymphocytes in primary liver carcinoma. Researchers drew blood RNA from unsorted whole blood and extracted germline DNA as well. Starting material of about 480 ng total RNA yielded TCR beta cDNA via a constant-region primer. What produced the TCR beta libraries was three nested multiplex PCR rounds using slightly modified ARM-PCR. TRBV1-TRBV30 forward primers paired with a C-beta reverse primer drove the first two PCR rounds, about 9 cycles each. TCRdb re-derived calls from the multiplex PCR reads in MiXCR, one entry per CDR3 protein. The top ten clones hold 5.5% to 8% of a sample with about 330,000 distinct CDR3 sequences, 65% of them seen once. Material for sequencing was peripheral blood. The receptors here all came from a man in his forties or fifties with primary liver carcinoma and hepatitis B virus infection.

The CDR3 spells CASRVQREGKEQYF. The DNA of the CDR3 is TGTGCCAGCAGAGTCCAGCGGGAGGGGAAAGAGCAGTACTTC. V and J are TRBV6-1 and TRBJ2-7, with TRBD2 matching over 10 bases. CDR1 is MNHNS and CDR2 is SASEGT in the germline V gene. V gave up 6 bases and J gave up 7 bases; unmatched junction bases: 9. This CDR3 comprises 14 residues.

CDR3 amino acids: CASSFGQNNEQFF. CDR3 bases: TGTGCCAGCTCATTCGGACAGAACAATGAGCAGTTCTTC. The J gene is TRBJ2-1, the V gene TRBV18; tentatively, D is TRBD1 (6 bases). This CDR3 has 13 amino acids. The germline V gene encodes CDR1 KGHSH and CDR2 LQKENI. Trimming removed 5 bases at V and 5 bases at J, with 10 bases between.

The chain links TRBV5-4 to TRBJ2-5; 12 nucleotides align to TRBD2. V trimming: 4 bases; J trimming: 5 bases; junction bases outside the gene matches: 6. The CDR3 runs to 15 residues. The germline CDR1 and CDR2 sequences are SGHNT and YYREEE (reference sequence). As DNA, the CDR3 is TGTGCCAGCAGCCGCGGGACTAGCGGGTTCGAGACCCAGTACTTC. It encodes CASSRGTSGFETQYF.

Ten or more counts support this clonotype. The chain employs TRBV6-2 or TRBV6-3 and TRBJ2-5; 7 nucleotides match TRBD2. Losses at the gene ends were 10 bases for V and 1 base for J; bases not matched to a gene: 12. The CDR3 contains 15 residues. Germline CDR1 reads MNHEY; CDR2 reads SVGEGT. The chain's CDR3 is CATFHPLAFQETQYF. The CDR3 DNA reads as TGTGCCACCTTCCATCCACTAGCGTTCCAAGAGACCCAGTACTTC.

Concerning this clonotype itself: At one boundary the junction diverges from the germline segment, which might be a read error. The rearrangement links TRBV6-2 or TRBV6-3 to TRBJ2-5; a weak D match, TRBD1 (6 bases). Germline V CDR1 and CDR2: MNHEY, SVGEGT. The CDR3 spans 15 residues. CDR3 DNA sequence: TGTGTCAGCAGTTACGCCAGGGGATACCAAGAGACCCAGTACTTC. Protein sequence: CVSSYARGYQETQYF.

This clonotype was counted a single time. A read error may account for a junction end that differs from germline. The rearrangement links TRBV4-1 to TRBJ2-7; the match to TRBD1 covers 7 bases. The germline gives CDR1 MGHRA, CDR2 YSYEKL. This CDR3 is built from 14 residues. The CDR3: CASREAGGVYEQYF. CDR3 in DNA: TGTGCCAGCAGGGAAGCAGGGGGAGTCTACGAGCAGTACTTC.

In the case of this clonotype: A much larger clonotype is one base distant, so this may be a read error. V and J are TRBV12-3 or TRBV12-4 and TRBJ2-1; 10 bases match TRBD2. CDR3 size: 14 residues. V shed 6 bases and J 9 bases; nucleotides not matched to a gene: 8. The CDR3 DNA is TGTGCCAGCAGCCCTAGCGGGAGAAAGGGTGAGCAGTTCTTC. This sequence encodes CASSPSGRKGEQFF.

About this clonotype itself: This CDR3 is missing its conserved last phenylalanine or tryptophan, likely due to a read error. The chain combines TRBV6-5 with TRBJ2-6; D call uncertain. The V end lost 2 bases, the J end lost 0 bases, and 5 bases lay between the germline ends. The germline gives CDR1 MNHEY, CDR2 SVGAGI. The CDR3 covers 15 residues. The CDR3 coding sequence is TGTGCCAGCAGTTACCCCGGCTCTGGGGCCAACGTCCTGACTCTC. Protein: CASSYPGSGANVLTL.

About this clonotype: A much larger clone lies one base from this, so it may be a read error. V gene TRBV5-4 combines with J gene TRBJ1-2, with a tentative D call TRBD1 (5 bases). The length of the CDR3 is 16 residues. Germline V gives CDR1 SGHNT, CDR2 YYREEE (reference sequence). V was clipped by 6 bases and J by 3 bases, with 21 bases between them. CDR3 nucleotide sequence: TGTGCCAGCACCTCCCCCTTAGGGGCCCCGGACTATGGCTACACCTTC. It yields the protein CASTSPLGAPDYGYTF.

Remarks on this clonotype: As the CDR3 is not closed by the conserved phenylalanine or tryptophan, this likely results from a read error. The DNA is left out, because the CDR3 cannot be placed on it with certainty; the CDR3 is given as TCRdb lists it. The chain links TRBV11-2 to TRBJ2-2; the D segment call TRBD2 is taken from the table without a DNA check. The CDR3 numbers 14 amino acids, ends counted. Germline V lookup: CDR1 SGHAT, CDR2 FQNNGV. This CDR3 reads CASSWDLQTGELLY.

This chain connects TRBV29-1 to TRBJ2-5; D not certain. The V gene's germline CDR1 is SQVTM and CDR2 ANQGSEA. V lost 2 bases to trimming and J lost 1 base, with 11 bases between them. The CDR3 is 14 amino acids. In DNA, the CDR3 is TGCAGCGTTGAATTATCGGTATTCCAAGAGACCCAGTACTTC. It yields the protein CSVELSVFQETQYF.

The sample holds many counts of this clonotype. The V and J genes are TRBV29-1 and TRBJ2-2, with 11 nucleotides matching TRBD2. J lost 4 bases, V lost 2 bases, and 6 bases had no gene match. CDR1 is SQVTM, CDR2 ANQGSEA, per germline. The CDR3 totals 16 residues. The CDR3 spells CSVELAGGGVTGELFF. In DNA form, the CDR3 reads TGCAGCGTTGAACTAGCGGGAGGCGGGGTCACCGGGGAGCTGTTTTTT.

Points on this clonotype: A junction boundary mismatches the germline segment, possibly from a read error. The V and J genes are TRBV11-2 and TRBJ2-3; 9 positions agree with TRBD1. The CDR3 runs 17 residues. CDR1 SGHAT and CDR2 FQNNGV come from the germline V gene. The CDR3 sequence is CASNRDRARSCTDTKYF. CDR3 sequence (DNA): TGTGCCAGCAACCGGGACAGGGCTCGGTCGTGCACAGATACGAAATACTTT.

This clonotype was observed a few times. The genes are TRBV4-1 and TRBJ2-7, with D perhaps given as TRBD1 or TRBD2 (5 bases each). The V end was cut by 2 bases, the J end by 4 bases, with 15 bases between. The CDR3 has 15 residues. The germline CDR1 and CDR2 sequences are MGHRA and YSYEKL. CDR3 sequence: CASSQLQDSLYEQYF. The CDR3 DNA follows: TGCGCCAGCAGCCAACTACAGGACTCTTTATACGAGCAGTACTTC.

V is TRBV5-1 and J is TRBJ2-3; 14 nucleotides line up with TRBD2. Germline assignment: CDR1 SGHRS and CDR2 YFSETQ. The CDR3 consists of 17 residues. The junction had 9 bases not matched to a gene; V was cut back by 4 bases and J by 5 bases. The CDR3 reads CASSQGTSGSSRDTQYF. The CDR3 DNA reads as TGCGCCAGCAGCCAGGGGACTAGCGGGAGTTCCCGAGATACGCAGTATTTT.

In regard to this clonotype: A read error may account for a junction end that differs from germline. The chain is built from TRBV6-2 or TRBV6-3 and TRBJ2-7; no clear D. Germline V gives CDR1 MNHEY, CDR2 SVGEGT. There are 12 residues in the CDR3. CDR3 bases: TGTGTCAGCAGGCCGGAAGGTTCCGAGCAGTACTTC. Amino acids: CVSRPEGSEQYF.

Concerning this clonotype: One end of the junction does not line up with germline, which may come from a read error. CDR3 in DNA: TGTGCCAGTAGCTTAAAATTCCCCAAGGATACGCAGTATTTT. It codes for CASSLKFPKDTQYF. The chain recombines TRBV11-2 with TRBJ2-3; D unresolved. Per germline, CDR1 SGHAT and CDR2 FQNNGV. The CDR3 length is 14 residues. Full variable domain (missing parts from reference TRBV11-2 and TRBJ2-3): EAGVAQSPRYKIIEKRQSVAFWCNPISGHATLYWYQQILGQGPKLLIQFQNNGVVDDSQLPKDRFSAERLKGVDSTLKIQPAKLEDSAVYLCASSLKFPKDTQYFGPGTRLTVL.

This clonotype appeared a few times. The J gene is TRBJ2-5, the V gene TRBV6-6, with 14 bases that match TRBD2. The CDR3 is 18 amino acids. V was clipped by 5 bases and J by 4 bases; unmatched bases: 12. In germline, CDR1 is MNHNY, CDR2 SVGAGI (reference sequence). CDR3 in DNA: TGTGCCAGCAGTCCCGGACTAGCGGGAGGAAACCCGACAGAGACCCAGTACTTC. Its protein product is CASSPGLAGGNPTETQYF.

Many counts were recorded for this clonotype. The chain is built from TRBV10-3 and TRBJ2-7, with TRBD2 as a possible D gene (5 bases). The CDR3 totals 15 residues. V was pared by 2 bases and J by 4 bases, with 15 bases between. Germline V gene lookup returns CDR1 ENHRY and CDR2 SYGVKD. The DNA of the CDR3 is TGTGCCATCAGTGAGATCAGGTTAAGGACTTACGAGCAGTACTTC. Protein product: CAISEIRLRTYEQYF.

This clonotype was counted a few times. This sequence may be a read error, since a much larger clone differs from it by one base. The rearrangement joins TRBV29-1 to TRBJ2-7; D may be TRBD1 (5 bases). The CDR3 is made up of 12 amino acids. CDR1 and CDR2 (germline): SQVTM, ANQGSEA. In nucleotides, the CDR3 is TGCAGCGCGACAGAGAGCTCCTACGGGCAGTACTTC. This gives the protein CSATESSYGQYF.

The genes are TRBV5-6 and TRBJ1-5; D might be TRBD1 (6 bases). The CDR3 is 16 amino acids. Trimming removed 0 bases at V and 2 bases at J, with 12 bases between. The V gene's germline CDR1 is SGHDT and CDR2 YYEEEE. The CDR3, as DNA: TGTGCCAGCAGCTTGGCCGGGGGCCCCGGCAATCAGCCCCAGCATTTT. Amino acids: CASSLAGGPGNQPQHF.

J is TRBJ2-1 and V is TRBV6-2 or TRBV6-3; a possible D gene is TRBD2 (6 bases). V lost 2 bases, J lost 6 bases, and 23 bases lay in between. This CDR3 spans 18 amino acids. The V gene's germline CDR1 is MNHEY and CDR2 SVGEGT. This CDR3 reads CASSYPSIGPSVGNEQFF. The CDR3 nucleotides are TGTGCCAGCAGTTACCCGAGCATCGGGCCTAGCGTTGGCAATGAGCAGTTCTTC.

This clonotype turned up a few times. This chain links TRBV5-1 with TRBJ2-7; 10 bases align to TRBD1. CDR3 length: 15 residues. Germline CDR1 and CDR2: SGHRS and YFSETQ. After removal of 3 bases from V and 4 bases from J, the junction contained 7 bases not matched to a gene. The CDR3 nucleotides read TGCGCCAGCAGCTACGGGGGACAGGGGACATACGAGCAGTACTTC. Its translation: CASSYGGQGTYEQYF.

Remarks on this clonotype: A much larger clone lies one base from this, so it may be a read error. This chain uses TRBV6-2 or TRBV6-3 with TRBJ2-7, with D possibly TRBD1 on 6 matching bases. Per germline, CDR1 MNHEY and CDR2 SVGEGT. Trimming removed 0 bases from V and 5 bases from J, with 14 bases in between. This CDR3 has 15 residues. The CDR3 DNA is TGTGCCAGCAGTTACTCGGTACAGGGCTACCACGAGCAGTACTTC. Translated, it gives CASSYSVQGYHEQYF.

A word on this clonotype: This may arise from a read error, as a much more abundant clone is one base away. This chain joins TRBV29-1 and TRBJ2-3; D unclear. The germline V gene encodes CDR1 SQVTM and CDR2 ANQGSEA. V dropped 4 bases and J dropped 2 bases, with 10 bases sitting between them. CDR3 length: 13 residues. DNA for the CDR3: TGCAGCGTTGTGGGCAGGAACACAGATACGCAGTATTTT. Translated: CSVVGRNTDTQYF.

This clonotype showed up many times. The CDR3 is CASRYTGTSLGGETQYF. DNA of the CDR3: TGTGCCAGCAGATACACCGGGACTAGCCTCGGAGGGGAGACCCAGTACTTC. The J gene is TRBJ2-5, the V gene TRBV6-1; 9 nucleotides agree with TRBD2. The CDR3 is made up of 17 amino acids. V was pared by 6 bases and J by 5 bases, with 16 bases of the junction left unmatched. Germline V gives CDR1 MNHNS, CDR2 SASEGT.

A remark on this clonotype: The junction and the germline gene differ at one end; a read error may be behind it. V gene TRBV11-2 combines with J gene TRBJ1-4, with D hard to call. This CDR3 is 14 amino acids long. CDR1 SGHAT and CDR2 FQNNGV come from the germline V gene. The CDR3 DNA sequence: TGTGCCAGCACCACCAACATGGGAGGAGAAAAACTGATTTTT. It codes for CASTTNMGGEKLIF.

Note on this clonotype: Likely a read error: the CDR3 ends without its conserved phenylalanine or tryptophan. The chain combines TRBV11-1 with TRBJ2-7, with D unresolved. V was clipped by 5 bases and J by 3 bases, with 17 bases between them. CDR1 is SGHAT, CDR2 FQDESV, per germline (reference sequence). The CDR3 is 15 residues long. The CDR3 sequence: CASSPRARTGYEQYI. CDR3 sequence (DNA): TGTGCCAGCAGCCCCCGGGCCAGGACGGGCTACGAGCAGTACATC.